This T cell receptor (beta chain) was captured in a study of cytomegalovirus exposure and HLA in healthy donors. Study information: Ancestry clustering placed about four fifths of a few hundred genotyped donors in the Caucasian-associated cluster. Study-level findings and limits: Later analysis showed TCR association rates varying by HLA locus, highest for DRB1 and lowest for HLA-C. In most subjects, TCR beta sequences reportedly gave accurate predictions of HLA-A and HLA-B alleles.

V lost 4 bases to trimming and J lost 5 bases, with 16 bases between them. Germline CDR1 and CDR2: LNHDA and SQIVND (reference sequence). The CDR3 consists of 15 residues. With 60 Vbeta and 13 Jbeta primers, the PCR was carried out. Authors' analysis steps: In a later analysis, of tens of millions of unique beta chains, 9 million to 11 million appeared in at least two donors. TCRdb keeps only in-frame clones here, not all; method: immunoSEQ multiplex PCR. V, J and clone size are taken as reported in that table, and D and trimming were inferred from the DNA itself. The sample has just over 150,000 clones, around 79% seen once. Concerning this clone itself: Its cognate antigen is unknown.

This sequence originates from a woman aged 40 to 49 in good health and CMV-seronegative. This chain connects TRBV19 to TRBJ2-3; D possibly corresponds to TRBD2 (6 bases). The sequenced sample was PBMCs. The CDR3 sequence is CASSRDFSRIDTQYF. DNA of the CDR3: TGTGCCAGTAGTAGGGACTTTAGTAGGATAGATACGCAGTATTTT. The full variable domain, its missing parts supplied by reference TRBV19 and TRBJ2-3, is DGGITQSPKYLFRKEGQNVTLSCEQNLNHDAMYWYRQDPGQGLRLIYYSQIVNDFQKGDIAEGYSVSREKKESFPLTVTSAQKNPTAFYLCASSRDFSRIDTQYFGPGTRLTVL.